The 24 T cell receptor beta chains below come from one sample, sequenced in a study of blood T cell repertoires in COVID-19. Measured with immunoSEQ multiplex PCR; TCRdb has only the in-frame clones, and not every one. The data hold around 210,000 clones, with 85% observed a single time. The sample comprised peripheral blood. The receptor source for this set is a man in his fifties or sixties with COVID-19, enrolled during active disease.

J is TRBJ1-1 and V is TRBV9; 8 bases are shared with TRBD1. Germline V gene lookup returns CDR1 SGDLS and CDR2 YYNGEE. The V and J ends lost 0 bases and 8 bases, in that order; junction bases with no gene match: 9. The CDR3 consists of 15 residues. The DNA for the CDR3 is TGTGCCAGCAGCGTAGGTCTACAGGGGGTTAGGGAAGCTTTCTTT. This gives the protein CASSVGLQGVREAFF.

The J gene is TRBJ2-3, the V gene TRBV4-1; D might be TRBD2 (6 bases). The V end was cut by 2 bases, the J end by 2 bases, with 11 bases between. From germline, CDR1 is MGHRA and CDR2 YSYEKL. The CDR3 contains 15 residues. The CDR3 coding sequence is TGCGCCAGCAGCCAATCGGGACTTCACACAGATACGCAGTATTTT. Its translation is CASSQSGLHTDTQYF.

About this clone: The junction and the germline gene differ at one end; a read error may be behind it. V gene TRBV7-7 combines with J gene TRBJ2-7; 8 positions agree with TRBD1. Germline assignment: CDR1 SSHAT and CDR2 FNYEAQ (reference sequence). The CDR3 runs 15 residues. The CDR3 spells CASSTGQGESYEQYF. The CDR3 region has the DNA TGTGCTAGCAGCACCGGACAGGGAGAGTCCTACGAGCAGTACTTC.

A word on this clone: Within the sample, other DNA sequences also encode this same CDR3. V gene TRBV5-1 combines with J gene TRBJ1-6; 9 nucleotides align to TRBD1. V trimming: 4 bases; J trimming: 7 bases; junction bases outside the gene matches: 6. The germline V gene has CDR1 SGHRS and CDR2 YFSETQ. CDR3 size: 15 residues. The CDR3 sequence: CASSPDGQGNSPLHF. The DNA of the CDR3 is TGCGCCAGCAGCCCCGACGGACAGGGGAATTCACCCCTCCACTTT.

The chain couples TRBV6-5 to TRBJ2-5, with 7 bases fitting TRBD2. CDR3 length equals 13 residues. Germline V gives CDR1 MNHEY, CDR2 SVGAGI. Trimming at V came to 7 bases and at J to 5 bases, leaving 7 bases not matched to a gene. The CDR3 loop reads CASITGGWETQYF. In DNA, the CDR3 is TGTGCCAGCATTACGGGGGGTTGGGAGACCCAGTACTTC.

The chain employs TRBV5-1 and TRBJ2-7; 9 nucleotides line up with TRBD1. Germline V CDR1 and CDR2: SGHRS, YFSETQ. The CDR3 covers 14 residues. The trim removed 3 bases at V and 5 bases at J, leaving 6 bases unmatched. CDR3 protein: CASSSTDRGDEQYF. Here the CDR3 DNA reads TGCGCCAGCAGCTCGACGGACAGGGGAGACGAGCAGTACTTC.

The chain couples TRBV9 to TRBJ2-7; TRBD2 agrees at 8 bases. This CDR3 region has 15 residues. CDR1 and CDR2 (germline): SGDLS, YYNGEE. With 5 bases clipped from V and 1 base from J, the junction kept 8 bases outside the gene matches. The CDR3 is CASSPGGPLSYEQYF. CDR3 in DNA: TGTGCCAGCAGTCCGGGAGGGCCTCTATCCTACGAGCAGTACTTC.

The chain carries TRBV3-1 (or the pseudogene TRBV3-2) and TRBJ2-1; TRBD2 matches at 10 bases. V dropped 1 base and J dropped 5; count of bases not matched to a gene: 5. The germline gives CDR1 LGHDT, CDR2 YNNKEL (reference sequence). The CDR3 is 16 residues long. The CDR3 nucleotides read TGTGCCAGCAGCCAAGCGCGGACTAGCGGCAACAATGAGCAGTTCTTC. This gives the protein CASSQARTSGNNEQFF.

V gene TRBV5-1 combines with J gene TRBJ2-1; D is perhaps TRBD1 (6 bases). Trimming took off 0 bases at V and 2 bases at J, with 12 bases between the two ends. The CDR3 runs 16 residues. The V gene's germline CDR1 is SGHRS and CDR2 YFSETQ. The CDR3 loop is CASSLGVQGPYNEQFF. Here the CDR3 DNA reads TGCGCCAGCAGCTTGGGCGTACAGGGCCCCTACAATGAGCAGTTCTTC.

V gene TRBV6-5 combines with J gene TRBJ2-1; TRBD2 is a possible D gene (6 bases). V was pared by 6 bases and J by 2 bases, with 11 bases between. Germline CDR1 is MNHEY and CDR2 is SVGAGI. CDR3 size: 14 residues. The chain's CDR3 is CASSPGGAYNEQFF. The DNA of the CDR3 is TGTGCCAGCAGCCCCGGGGGAGCCTACAATGAGCAGTTCTTC.

The chain joins TRBV13 to TRBJ2-1; 7 nucleotides line up with TRBD2. With V trimmed by 3 bases and J by 8 bases, 7 bases remained unmatched. This CDR3 is built from 14 residues. Germline CDR1 and CDR2: PRHDT and FYEKMQ (reference sequence). The CDR3 loop reads CASSFGLVQDEQFF. The CDR3 nucleotides read TGTGCCAGCAGCTTCGGACTAGTCCAAGATGAGCAGTTCTTC. Filled out from reference TRBV13 and TRBJ2-1, the complete variable domain reads AAGVIQSPRHLIKEKRETATLKCYPIPRHDTVYWYQQGPGQDPQFLISFYEKMQSDKGSIPDRFSAQQFSDYHSELNMSSLELGDSALYFCASSFGLVQDEQFFGPGTRLTVL.

The chain carries TRBV5-4 and TRBJ1-1; D unclear. Germline CDR1 is SGHNT and CDR2 is YYREEE (reference sequence). V was pared by 3 bases and J by 0 bases, with 18 bases between. The CDR3 loop spans 17 amino acids. Here the CDR3 reads CASSSLPTASLNTEAFF. CDR3 coding DNA: TGTGCCAGCAGCTCCCTTCCCACAGCCTCTCTGAACACTGAAGCTTTCTTT.

This clone has just a few counts. Distinct nucleotide sequences in the sample also encode this CDR3. This chain joins TRBV5-4 and TRBJ1-2; 7 bases are a match to TRBD1. Germline V gene lookup returns CDR1 SGHNT and CDR2 YYREEE (reference sequence). This CDR3 comprises 13 residues. J was trimmed by 2 bases and V by 5 bases; bases with no gene match: 3. The CDR3 sequence is CASSADRNYGYTF. CDR3 bases: TGTGCCAGCAGTGCGGACAGGAACTATGGCTACACCTTC.

The chain links TRBV3-1 (or the pseudogene TRBV3-2) to TRBJ1-5; possible D gene TRBD1, 6 bases. The V gene's germline CDR1 is LGHDT and CDR2 YNNKEL (reference sequence). This CDR3 region has 15 residues. V gave up 4 bases and J gave up 0 bases, with 10 bases separating them. The CDR3 DNA sequence: TGTGCCAGCAGCCTCGGACAGAATAGCAATCAGCCCCAGCATTTT. Translation: CASSLGQNSNQPQHF.

V usage is TRBV28 and J usage is TRBJ2-7; D perhaps matches TRBD2 (5 bases). The germline V and J ends were trimmed by 3 bases and 4 bases, with 7 bases remaining between them. From germline, CDR1 is MDHEN and CDR2 SYDVKM. The CDR3 has 12 residues. Here the CDR3 DNA reads TGTGCCAGCAGTTTGGAGGCTTACGAGCAGTACTTC. Amino acid sequence: CASSLEAYEQYF.

This chain joins TRBV7-2 and TRBJ2-5; TRBD2 aligns across 11 bases. CDR1 SGHTA and CDR2 FQGNSA come from the germline V gene. The CDR3 sequence is 13 residues long. J lost 13 bases, V lost 1 base, and 5 bases had no gene match. DNA for the CDR3: TGTGCCAGCAGCTTAGGTATTAGCGGGGGGGCGTACTTC. Its translation is CASSLGISGGAYF. Using reference TRBV7-2 and TRBJ2-5 for the parts outside the CDR3, the full variable domain is GAGVSQSPSNKVTEKGKDVELRCDPISGHTALYWYRQSLGQGLEFLIYFQGNSAPDKSGLPSDRFSAERTGGSVSTLTIQRTQQEDSAVYLCASSLGISGGAYFGPGTRLLVL.

The rearrangement links TRBV7-9 to TRBJ2-1, with D possibly being TRBD1 (6 bases). This CDR3 has 14 amino acids. Trimming pared 4 bases from V and 5 bases from J, leaving 12 bases between. Germline-derived CDR1 and CDR2 are SEHNR and FQNEAQ (reference sequence). The CDR3 loop reads CASSYWTENNEQFF. As DNA, the CDR3 is TGTGCCAGCAGCTATTGGACAGAAAACAATGAGCAGTTCTTC.

The chain links TRBV29-1 to TRBJ2-7, with 13 bases matching TRBD2. V was pared by 4 bases and J by 4 bases, with 7 bases of the junction left unmatched. From germline, CDR1 is SQVTM and CDR2 ANQGSEA. This CDR3 region has 15 residues. The CDR3: CSVVTSGGGLYEQYF. The CDR3 DNA sequence: TGCAGCGTTGTTACTAGCGGGGGGGGATTATACGAGCAGTACTTC.

The chain carries TRBV5-5 and TRBJ1-3; D is perhaps TRBD1 (6 bases). Germline loops: CDR1 SGHKS, CDR2 YYEKEE (reference sequence). CDR3 length: 15 amino acids. Trimming took off 6 bases at V and 5 bases at J, with 18 bases between the two ends. CDR3 loop: CASTLEGTLRNTIYF. For the CDR3, the DNA is TGTGCCAGCACCCTGGAAGGGACACTAAGAAACACCATATATTTT.

This clone was observed a few times. The chain's CDR3 is CASSLSVGGVGYTF. The CDR3 coding sequence is TGTGCCAGCAGTTTATCGGTAGGCGGGGTAGGCTACACCTTC. V and J are TRBV27 and TRBJ1-2, with D hard to call. The CDR3 sequence is 14 residues long. V was cut by 0 bases and J by 8 bases, with 13 bases left in between. Per the germline V gene, CDR1 is MNHEY and CDR2 is SMNVEV (reference sequence).

This chain links TRBV30 with TRBJ2-2, with TRBD2 matching 14 bases. After removal of 2 bases from V and 2 bases from J, the junction contained 7 bases not matched to a gene. The CDR3 runs to 18 residues. CDR1 GTSNPN and CDR2 SVGIG come from the germline V gene (reference sequence). The CDR3 reads CAWSSRLAGGPNTGELFF. The CDR3 DNA sequence: TGTGCCTGGAGTAGCCGACTAGCGGGGGGGCCTAACACCGGGGAGCTGTTTTTT. Full variable domain (rest looked up from reference TRBV30 and TRBJ2-2): SQTIHQWPATLVQPVGSPLSLECTVEGTSNPNLYWYRQAAGRGLQLLFYSVGIGQISSEVPQNLSASRPQDRQFILSSKKLLLSDSGFYLCAWSSRLAGGPNTGELFFGEGSRLTVL.

This clone showed up just once. The CDR3 here is CASSWSGGKSNEQFF. CDR3 bases: TGTGCCAGCAGCTGGAGCGGGGGAAAATCCAATGAGCAGTTCTTC. The chain couples TRBV7-9 to TRBJ2-1, with TRBD2 matching over 8 bases. Germline-derived CDR1 and CDR2 are SEHNR and FQNEAQ (reference sequence). The J segment lost 6 bases and the V segment lost 4 bases, leaving 8 bases of the junction unmatched. CDR3 size: 15 residues. Looking up the rest from reference TRBV7-9 and TRBJ2-1 gives the full variable domain: DTGVSQNPRHKITKRGQNVTFRCDPISEHNRLYWYRQTLGQGPEFLTYFQNEAQLEKSRLLSDRFSAERPKGSFSTLEIQRTEQGDSAMYLCASSWSGGKSNEQFFGPGTRLTVL.

This clone has only one observation. The rearrangement uses TRBV5-1 and TRBJ2-7, with TRBD1 identical over 7 bases. CDR1 is SGHRS and CDR2 is YFSETQ in the germline V gene. This CDR3 contains 15 residues. Unmatched junction bases numbered 8, after V lost 0 bases and J lost 5 bases. CDR3 amino acids: CASSLEGGDLDEQYF. CDR3 DNA sequence: TGCGCCAGCAGCTTGGAAGGGGGCGATCTCGACGAGCAGTACTTC.

The chain has TRBV6-2 or TRBV6-3 and TRBJ1-6, with D possibly being TRBD1 (6 bases). V was trimmed by 0 bases and J by 6 bases, leaving 9 bases between them. Germline V CDR1 and CDR2: MNHEY, SVGEGT. The CDR3 has 15 amino acids. Here the CDR3 DNA reads TGTGCCAGCAGTTACTCGTCCAGGGGTAATTCACCCCTCCACTTT. It encodes CASSYSSRGNSPLHF.